This T cell receptor beta chain is from a study of T cells in Graves' hyperthyroidism and ophthalmopathy. There are a few counts of this clonotype. The antigen is not known. An absence of ophthalmopathy progression within 18 months meant stable Graves' hyperthyroidism. Study findings and constraints: The model's output predicted ophthalmopathy at a median of 6.5 months prior to onset. Peripheral blood also featured most of the thyroid clonotypes expanded above 0.001.

Researchers took RNA transcripts and amplified the TCR beta CDR3 regions from them. With the HTBI primer set, the TCR CDR3 went through a first round of RT-PCR. TCRdb analysed the multiplex PCR reads with MiXCR anew, one entry per CDR3 protein. This table holds hundreds of thousands of distinct CDR3 sequences, roughly 37% found once. Germline V gene data show CDR1 as DFQATT and CDR2 as SNEGSKA (reference sequence). Trimming removed 7 bases at V and 1 base at J, with 14 bases between. The CDR3 totals 13 residues. Sequencing was carried out using blood. The chain links TRBV20-1 to TRBJ2-7; D is perhaps TRBD2 (6 bases). The receptor was isolated from a man younger than 30 with Graves' hyperthyroidism. DNA for the CDR3: TGCAGTGGAACCCGGGACTTATCCTACGAGCAGTACTTC. Protein product: CSGTRDLSYEQYF.